The 26 T cell receptor beta chains presented below share a single source sample, sequenced in a study of cytomegalovirus exposure and HLA in healthy donors. Generated by immunoSEQ multiplex PCR, the TCRdb table keeps only in-frame clones and is missing some. Of 130,000 to 150,000 clones listed, 85% to 90% are singletons. The sequenced sample was PBMCs. The receptor source for this set is a woman younger than 35 in good health and CMV-seropositive.

The rearrangement uses TRBV27 and TRBJ2-3; no clear D. This CDR3 region has 16 residues. The V end lost 3 bases, the J end lost 5 bases, and 18 bases lay between the germline ends. Germline V gives CDR1 MNHEY, CDR2 SMNVEV (reference sequence). The CDR3 nucleotides are TGTGCCAGCAGTTTTCGGTCTAGAGGATCTGTAGATACGCAGTATTTT. Residues: CASSFRSRGSVDTQYF.

The chain joins TRBV28 to TRBJ2-1, with D maybe TRBD2 (6 bases). The CDR3 totals 11 residues. Between the trimmed V and J ends, which lost 4 bases and 9 bases, there was a span of 7 bases. Germline V gene data show CDR1 as MDHEN and CDR2 as SYDVKM. CDR3 sequence: CASSSAGEQFF. The DNA of the CDR3 is TGTGCCAGCAGTTCAGCGGGTGAGCAGTTCTTC.

This clone was counted only a few times. One junction end does not reproduce the germline sequence, and a read error may be involved. The rearrangement joins TRBV7-9 to TRBJ2-3; TRBD2 agrees at 12 bases. This CDR3 is 15 amino acids long. Germline CDR1 SEHNR, CDR2 FQNEAQ (reference sequence). The CDR3 DNA follows: TGTGCCAGCAGCCTAGCGGGAGGGAGCACAGATACGCAGTATTTT. This codes for CASSLAGGSTDTQYF.

The V and J genes are TRBV27 and TRBJ2-7; 9 bases fit TRBD1. Per germline, CDR1 MNHEY and CDR2 SMNVEV (reference sequence). Trimming took 7 bases from V and 6 from J; bases not matched to a gene: 1. This CDR3 has 11 amino acids. The CDR3 DNA is TGTGCCAGCAAGACAGGGGGCGAGCAGTACTTC. It is translated as CASKTGGEQYF.

The V and J genes are TRBV5-4 and TRBJ2-3; 8 bases are a match to TRBD2. The CDR3 covers 15 residues. Germline lookup yields CDR1 SGHNT and CDR2 YYREEE (reference sequence). J lost 1 base, V lost 4 bases, and 5 bases had no gene match. This CDR3 is CASSLQTSGTDTQYF. CDR3 DNA: TGTGCCAGCAGCCTACAGACTAGCGGCACAGATACGCAGTATTTT.

V gene TRBV30 combines with J gene TRBJ2-7; weak D call: TRBD2 (5 bases). Trimming stripped 4 bases from V and 3 bases from J, with 28 bases between. Per the germline V gene, CDR1 is GTSNPN and CDR2 is SVGIG (reference sequence). The CDR3 contains 18 residues. As DNA, the CDR3 is TGTGCCTGGACTAACCAGAGGCCGAGCGGTTCCCTCTTCTACGAGCAGTACTTC. Translated: CAWTNQRPSGSLFYEQYF.

The genes are TRBV4-1 and TRBJ1-2; maybe TRBD1 (6 bases). Germline V gene data show CDR1 as MGHRA and CDR2 as YSYEKL. V gave up 4 bases and J gave up 5 bases, with 20 bases separating them. The CDR3 is 16 amino acids. The DNA for the CDR3 is TGCGCCAGCAGCCGCCCCCGTAACAGGGTAGCTTATGGCTACACCTTC. Its protein product is CASSRPRNRVAYGYTF.

This chain links TRBV12-5 with TRBJ2-1; maybe TRBD2 (6 bases). The CDR3 covers 15 residues. Germline V CDR1 and CDR2: LGHNT, FRNRAP. With 3 bases removed from V and 9 bases from J, the gap between germline ends came to 18 bases. The CDR3 spells CASGLGGRMSGEQFF. The CDR3 coding sequence is TGTGCTAGTGGTTTAGGTGGGAGGATGAGCGGTGAGCAGTTCTTC.

The chain links TRBV29-1 to TRBJ2-1; 10 bases line up with TRBD2. V lost 7 bases and J lost 6; bases outside the gene matches: 12. This CDR3 contains 15 residues. The germline V gene has CDR1 SQVTM and CDR2 ANQGSEA. CDR3 protein: CSASDGASGSNEQFF. CDR3 DNA: TGCAGCGCCTCCGATGGGGCTAGCGGGAGCAATGAGCAGTTCTTC.

V is TRBV5-1 and J is TRBJ2-3; a weak D match, TRBD1 (6 bases). V was trimmed by 3 bases and J by 0 bases, leaving 17 bases between them. Looked up from germline, CDR1 is SGHRS and CDR2 is YFSETQ. The CDR3 consists of 17 residues. This CDR3 is CASSSYPTGQSTDTQYF. CDR3 DNA: TGCGCCAGCAGCTCCTACCCGACAGGTCAGAGCACAGATACGCAGTATTTT.

V gene TRBV6-1 combines with J gene TRBJ1-3; possibly TRBD1 for D (6 bases). Trimming pared 6 bases from V and 0 bases from J, leaving 9 bases between. The CDR3 is 14 residues long. Germline CDR1 reads MNHNS; CDR2 reads SASEGT. The CDR3 protein is CASRRQDSGNTIYF. The CDR3 nucleotides read TGTGCCAGCAGGCGACAGGACTCTGGAAACACCATATATTTT.

CDR3 in amino acids: CASSISHGSYEQYF. CDR3 nucleotide sequence: TGTGCCAGTAGTATAAGTCACGGTTCCTACGAGCAGTACTTC. V gene TRBV19 combines with J gene TRBJ2-7; unclear D gene. V lost 2 bases to trimming and J lost 1 base, with 9 bases between them. CDR1 and CDR2 from the germline V gene are LNHDA and SQIVND (reference sequence). There are 14 residues in the CDR3.

This rearrangement joins TRBV5-6 to TRBJ2-1; D is perhaps TRBD2 (5 bases). This CDR3 is built from 15 residues. Trimming took off 4 bases at V and 2 bases at J, with 13 bases between the two ends. Germline CDR1 reads SGHDT; CDR2 reads YYEEEE. The CDR3 protein is CASSPVGATYNEQFF. The CDR3 DNA is TGTGCCAGCAGCCCTGTGGGAGCCACCTACAATGAGCAGTTCTTC.

The chain carries TRBV11-3 and TRBJ2-7; TRBD1 matches at 7 bases. This CDR3 comprises 17 residues. J lost 0 bases, V lost 0 bases, and 8 bases had no gene match. CDR1 is SGHNT and CDR2 is YENEEA in the germline V gene. The CDR3 DNA is TGTGCCAGCAGCTTAGATCTAGGGGGCTTTAGCTCCTACGAGCAGTACTTC. Its protein product is CASSLDLGGFSSYEQYF. Using reference TRBV11-3 and TRBJ2-7 for the parts outside the CDR3, the full variable domain is EAGVVQSPRYKIIEKKQPVAFWCNPISGHNTLYWYLQNLGQGPELLIRYENEEAVDDSQLPKDRFSAERLKGVDSTLKIQPAELGDSAVYLCASSLDLGGFSSYEQYFGPGTRLTVT.

The chain recombines TRBV5-6 with TRBJ2-3, with 12 bases identical to TRBD1. Germline assignment: CDR1 SGHDT and CDR2 YYEEEE. The CDR3 consists of 18 residues. V lost 1 base, J lost 4 bases, and 10 bases stayed unmatched. The CDR3 region has the DNA TGTGCCAGCAGCTTGTTGGGACAGGGGGCGGGTGGGGCAGATACGCAGTATTTT. This gives the protein CASSLLGQGAGGADTQYF.

The chain recombines TRBV4-1 with TRBJ2-7, with 7 bases aligning to TRBD2. Germline V gene data show CDR1 as MGHRA and CDR2 as YSYEKL. Unmatched junction bases numbered 8, after V lost 0 bases and J lost 3 bases. The CDR3 runs to 16 residues. This chain's CDR3 is CASSQDGLVPFYEQYF. Here the CDR3 DNA reads TGCGCCAGCAGCCAAGATGGACTAGTCCCCTTCTACGAGCAGTACTTC.

The V and J genes are TRBV19 and TRBJ2-7; 9 bases are a match to TRBD2. V lost 4 bases to trimming and J lost 3 bases; unmatched junction nucleotides: 7. The germline gives CDR1 LNHDA, CDR2 SQIVND (reference sequence). CDR3 length: 15 residues. Here the CDR3 reads CASSNGRLAVYEQYF. The CDR3 coding sequence is TGTGCCAGTAGTAATGGGCGACTAGCGGTCTACGAGCAGTACTTC.

Written as DNA, the CDR3 is TGTGCCAGCAGCTTCCTTGACGAGCAGTACTTC. Translation gives CASSFLDEQYF. The chain links TRBV11-3 to TRBJ2-7; D not certain. Germline CDR1 and CDR2: SGHNT and YENEEA. The CDR3 consists of 11 residues. Trimming removed 3 bases from V and 5 bases from J, with 5 bases in between.

V and J are TRBV5-4 and TRBJ2-7, with 9 bases fitting TRBD1. Germline CDR1 SGHNT, CDR2 YYREEE (reference sequence). CDR3 length equals 15 residues. V shed 4 bases, J shed 3 bases, and the junction held 8 bases outside the gene matches. The CDR3 sequence: CASSPPPGQGYEQYF. The CDR3 nucleotides read TGTGCCAGCAGCCCCCCTCCGGGACAGGGCTACGAGCAGTACTTC.

Relative to its sample, this clone is large. The chain employs TRBV6-1 and TRBJ1-3; D is uncertain. Per germline, CDR1 MNHNS and CDR2 SASEGT. The CDR3 contains 15 residues. Between the trimmed V and J ends, which lost 2 bases and 0 bases, there was a span of 8 bases. The CDR3: CASSEQMSSGNTIYF. The CDR3 DNA is TGTGCCAGCAGTGAACAAATGAGCTCTGGAAACACCATATATTTT.

The chain links TRBV19 to TRBJ2-7; 8 bases match TRBD2. This CDR3 has 15 residues. V shed 5 bases and J 5 bases; nucleotides not matched to a gene: 11. In germline, CDR1 is LNHDA, CDR2 SQIVND (reference sequence). The CDR3 DNA reads as TGTGCCAGTAGTCCTATAGCGGGGTGGGGAAACGAGCAGTACTTC. Protein product: CASSPIAGWGNEQYF.

V is TRBV6-1 and J is TRBJ2-4; D call uncertain. The germline CDR1 and CDR2 sequences are MNHNS and SASEGT. The CDR3 length is 19 residues. Trimming left V 2 bases short and J 6 bases short, with 26 bases between. CDR3 sequence: CASSEQVIGLPSYANIQYF. The CDR3 DNA follows: TGTGCCAGCAGTGAACAAGTCATTGGGCTACCCTCTTATGCAAACATTCAGTACTTC.

The chain joins TRBV19 to TRBJ1-5; D perhaps matches TRBD1 (6 bases). This CDR3 comprises 16 residues. The V gene lost 7 bases and the J gene lost 0 bases, with 16 bases spanning the gap. Germline CDR1 and CDR2: LNHDA and SQIVND (reference sequence). This chain's CDR3 is CASTPDSPYSNQPQHF. The CDR3 coding sequence is TGTGCCAGTACCCCGGACAGCCCGTATAGCAATCAGCCCCAGCATTTT.

V is TRBV27 and J is TRBJ2-1; 12 bases map to TRBD1. Germline V lookup: CDR1 MNHEY, CDR2 SMNVEV (reference sequence). This CDR3 is built from 16 residues. Germline trimming cut 5 bases from V and 0 bases from J; bases unmatched to any gene: 2. The CDR3 sequence is CASSLGQGASYNEQFF. The CDR3 DNA reads TGTGCCAGCAGTCTGGGACAGGGGGCCTCCTACAATGAGCAGTTCTTC.

The chain uses TRBV29-1 and TRBJ2-7; 9 positions match TRBD2. CDR3 length equals 13 residues. The germline V gene has CDR1 SQVTM and CDR2 ANQGSEA. The V and J ends lost 4 bases and 7 bases, in that order; junction bases with no gene match: 8. The CDR3 sequence is CSVGLAAGPEQYF. The CDR3 nucleotides read TGCAGCGTTGGACTAGCGGCAGGACCAGAGCAGTACTTC.

The chain couples TRBV7-3 to TRBJ2-5, with a possible D match to TRBD2 (5 bases). Trimming removed 5 bases at V and 1 base at J, with 8 bases between. In germline, CDR1 is SGHTA, CDR2 FQGTGA. CDR3 size: 13 residues. Written as DNA, the CDR3 is TGTGCCAGCAGCCCGGGATCCCAAGAGACCCAGTACTTC. Translating it yields CASSPGSQETQYF.